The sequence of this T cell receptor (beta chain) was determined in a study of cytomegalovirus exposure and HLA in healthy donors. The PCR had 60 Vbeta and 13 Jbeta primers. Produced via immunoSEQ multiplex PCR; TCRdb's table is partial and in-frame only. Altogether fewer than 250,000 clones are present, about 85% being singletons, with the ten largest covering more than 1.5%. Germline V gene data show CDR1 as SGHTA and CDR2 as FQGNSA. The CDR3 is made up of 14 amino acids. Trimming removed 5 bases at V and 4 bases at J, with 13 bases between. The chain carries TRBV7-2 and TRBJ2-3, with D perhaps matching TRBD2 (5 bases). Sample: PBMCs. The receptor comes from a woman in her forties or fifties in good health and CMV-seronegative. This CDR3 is CASSDGLLADTQYF. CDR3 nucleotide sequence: TGTGCCAGCAGCGACGGACTGCTAGCAGATACGCAGTATTTT.